This T cell receptor beta chain was captured in a study of OX40 agonist ivuxolimab in advanced cancers. The assay was immunoSEQ multiplex PCR, and TCRdb's table has in-frame clones only and misses some. There are about 93,000 clones in the sample; about 92% occur only once, and around 0.54% lies in the top ten. Study results and limitations: Relatively little clonal expansion, among the lowest observed, appeared in partial responders at 0.1-3.0 mg/kg. Circulating CD4+ and CD8+ T cells showed clonal expansion by week 6 at 0.1 to 3.0 mg/kg.

In regard to this clone: Its antigen is as yet unknown.

Germline V gene lookup returns CDR1 MNHEY and CDR2 SMNVEV (reference sequence). The CDR3 is 13 amino acids. The ends were cut back, 6 bases at V and 2 bases at J, with 11 bases in the middle. The cohort excluded patients with autoimmune disease history or systemic immunosuppression. Blood was sampled at baseline, cycle 4 day 1, and cycle 7 day 1. This rearrangement joins TRBV27 to TRBJ2-7, with a possible D match to TRBD2 (5 bases). The receptor was derived from an adult with an advanced solid tumor such as melanoma, head and neck, liver or kidney cancer. The starting material was CD4+ or CD8+ T cells sorted from blood, obtained in a trial of the OX40 agonist ivuxolimab. The CDR3 region has the DNA TGTGCCAGCAGGTCCGGAGGCCCCTACGAGCAGTACTTC. Its protein product is CASRSGGPYEQYF.